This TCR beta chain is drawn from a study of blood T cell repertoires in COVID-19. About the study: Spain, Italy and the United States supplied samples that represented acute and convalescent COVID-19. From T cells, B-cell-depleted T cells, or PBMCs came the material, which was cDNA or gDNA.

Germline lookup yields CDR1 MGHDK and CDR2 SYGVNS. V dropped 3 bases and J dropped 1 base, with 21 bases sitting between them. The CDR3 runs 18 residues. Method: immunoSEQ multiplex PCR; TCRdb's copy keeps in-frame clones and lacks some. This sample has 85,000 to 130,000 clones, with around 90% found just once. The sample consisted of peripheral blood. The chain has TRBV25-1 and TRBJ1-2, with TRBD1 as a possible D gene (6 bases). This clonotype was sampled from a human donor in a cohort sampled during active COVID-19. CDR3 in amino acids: CASSDSLGAGGRNYGYTF. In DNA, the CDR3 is TGTGCCAGCAGTGATAGCCTCGGGGCGGGGGGCCGTAACTATGGCTACACCTTC.